The sequence of this TCR beta chain was determined in a study of blood T cell repertoires in COVID-19. Assay used: immunoSEQ multiplex PCR; TCRdb lists only in-frame clones, some missing. The sample holds over 300,000 clones, around 80% seen once. V dropped 1 base and J dropped 4; count of bases not matched to a gene: 6. Germline values: CDR1 KGHSH, CDR2 LQKENI. The CDR3 has 16 amino acids. This receptor was identified in a woman between 45 and 65 years old with acute or convalescent COVID-19. The sequencing input was peripheral blood. This chain links TRBV18 with TRBJ1-1; 10 nucleotides align to TRBD1. The DNA of the CDR3 is TGTGCCAGCTCACCACTCCCGGGACAGGGGATCACTGAAGCTTTCTTT. Translation: CASSPLPGQGITEAFF.